These 20 T cell receptor beta chains were all obtained from the same sample, sequenced in a study of response to subunit inactivated influenza vaccine. TCRdb re-derived calls from the RT-PCR reads in MiXCR, one entry per CDR3 protein. The data contain about 830,000 distinct CDR3 sequences, 18% of them singletons. This specimen consisted of PBMCs from blood, obtained 4 to 6 days after vaccination. All receptors come from a middle-aged man who received an inactivated influenza vaccine.

This clonotype came up a few times. A read error may produce the germline difference seen at one junction end. J is TRBJ2-5 and V is TRBV15, with 8 nucleotides matching TRBD1. Per germline, CDR1 LNHNV and CDR2 YYDKDF (reference sequence). The length of the CDR3 is 13 residues. This CDR3 reads CASRAGGAETQYF. The CDR3 DNA reads as TGTGCCTCCAGGGCAGGGGGCGCGGAGACCCAGTACTTC.

V gene TRBV29-1 combines with J gene TRBJ2-2, with 11 bases aligning to TRBD1. CDR1 is SQVTM, CDR2 ANQGSEA, per germline. With 7 bases clipped from V and 6 bases from J, the junction kept 1 base outside the gene matches. The CDR3 runs 12 residues. CDR3 DNA sequence: TGCAGCGGGGGACAGGGGGCCGGGGAGCTGTTTTTT. It is translated as CSGGQGAGELFF.

This clonotype was found many times. The V gene is TRBV7-6, the J gene TRBJ2-1, with a tentative D call TRBD1 (5 bases). The CDR3 covers 15 residues. Per germline, CDR1 SGHVS and CDR2 FNYEAQ. Deletions cut 1 base from V and 6 bases from J, with 13 bases between. The CDR3 sequence: CASSLGAGSFNEQFF. The CDR3 DNA follows: TGTGCCAGCAGCTTAGGGGCAGGGTCATTCAATGAGCAGTTCTTC.

The chain recombines TRBV12-3 or TRBV12-4 with TRBJ2-5; 11 nucleotides align to TRBD2. The V and J ends lost 6 bases and 5 bases, in that order; junction bases with no gene match: 8. CDR3 length equals 15 residues. The CDR3 loop reads CASRVAGGPPETQYF. The CDR3 DNA sequence: TGTGCCAGCAGGGTAGCGGGGGGGCCCCCTGAGACCCAGTACTTC.

The genes are TRBV5-1 and TRBJ2-5; 9 nucleotides agree with TRBD1. In germline, CDR1 is SGHRS, CDR2 YFSETQ. Trimming removed 4 bases from V and 7 bases from J; junction bases left unmatched: 8. This CDR3 has 14 amino acids. CDR3 bases: TGCGCCAGCAGCGTGGACAGGGGCCGGGGGACCCAGTACTTC. This translates into CASSVDRGRGTQYF.

Only a few counts were recorded for this clonotype. The chain couples TRBV2 to TRBJ2-1; D not certain. This CDR3 has 14 amino acids. Trimming stripped 2 bases from V and 7 bases from J, with 12 bases between. Germline lookup yields CDR1 SNHLY and CDR2 FYNNEI. The CDR3 is CASSEKRSINEQFF. Here the CDR3 DNA reads TGTGCCAGCAGTGAAAAACGGAGTATTAATGAGCAGTTCTTC.

J is TRBJ2-2 and V is TRBV4-3; D perhaps matches TRBD2 (5 bases). Per the germline V gene, CDR1 is LGHNA and CDR2 is YSLEER. CDR3 length equals 13 residues. Trimming pared 1 base from V and 11 bases from J, leaving 11 bases between. The CDR3 loop is CASSQVRAPELFF. Here the CDR3 DNA reads TGCGCCAGCAGCCAAGTGCGGGCCCCCGAGCTGTTTTTT.

This clonotype appeared a few times. The chain recombines TRBV7-2 with TRBJ2-7, with no clear D. From germline, CDR1 is SGHTA and CDR2 FQGNSA. V was shortened by 1 base and J by 3 bases, with 10 bases between the two germline ends. The CDR3 is made up of 14 amino acids. The CDR3 DNA follows: TGTGCCAGCAGCTTAGACCCAACCGGCTACGAGCAGTACTTC. Protein sequence: CASSLDPTGYEQYF. Full variable domain (rest looked up from reference TRBV7-2 and TRBJ2-7): GAGVSQSPSNKVTEKGKDVELRCDPISGHTALYWYRQSLGQGLEFLIYFQGNSAPDKSGLPSDRFSAERTGGSVSTLTIQRTQQEDSAVYLCASSLDPTGYEQYFGPGTRLTVT.

The chain links TRBV4-2 to TRBJ1-1; D possibly corresponds to TRBD1 (5 bases). The CDR3 has 16 residues. CDR1 is LGHNA, CDR2 YNFKEQ, per germline. Trimming took off 1 base at V and 2 bases at J, with 14 bases between the two ends. For the CDR3, the DNA is TGTGCCAGCAGCCAAGCTCAATGGCAGGGTAACACTGAAGCTTTCTTT. It specifies CASSQAQWQGNTEAFF.

This clonotype was observed a few times. The V call is TRBV27, the J call TRBJ1-1; 8 nucleotides match TRBD1. J gave up 6 bases and V 3 bases, and 6 bases lay outside the gene matches. This CDR3 spans 14 amino acids. Germline V CDR1 and CDR2: MNHEY, SMNVEV (reference sequence). CDR3 bases: TGTGCCAGCAGTTTCTTCGGGACAGGCGCTGAAGCTTTCTTT. Translated: CASSFFGTGAEAFF.

As concerns this clonotype: The junction shows a germline mismatch at one end, possibly a read error. This chain links TRBV9 with TRBJ1-2; D is possibly TRBD1 (6 bases). Germline loops: CDR1 SGDLS, CDR2 YYNGEE. This CDR3 is built from 14 residues. In DNA, the CDR3 is TGTGCCAGCAGCGCCCGGGACAATAACCATGGCTACACCTTC. It codes for CASSARDNNHGYTF.

The V and J genes are TRBV6-1 and TRBJ1-1; 8 nucleotides align to TRBD1. The CDR3 loop spans 14 amino acids. With 5 bases clipped from V and 1 base from J, the junction kept 3 bases outside the gene matches. The germline CDR1 and CDR2 sequences are MNHNS and SASEGT. CDR3 region: CASSQGQANTEAFF. The CDR3 coding sequence is TGTGCCAGCAGTCAGGGACAGGCGAACACTGAAGCTTTCTTT.

There are many counts of this clonotype. This chain links TRBV15 with TRBJ2-5, with D perhaps TRBD1 or TRBD2 (6 bases each). The CDR3 is made up of 14 amino acids. The V end lost 1 base, the J end lost 4 bases, and 10 bases lay between the germline ends. The germline V gene has CDR1 LNHNV and CDR2 YYDKDF (reference sequence). The CDR3 coding sequence is TGTGCCACCAGCAGAGGCAGGGGAGGAGAGACCCAGTACTTC. Protein product: CATSRGRGGETQYF.

This clonotype was seen a few times. The chain has TRBV15 and TRBJ1-2; the match to TRBD1 covers 10 bases. The germline CDR1 and CDR2 sequences are LNHNV and YYDKDF (reference sequence). V dropped 3 bases and J dropped 4; count of bases not matched to a gene: 5. The length of the CDR3 is 15 residues. In nucleotides, the CDR3 is TGTGCCACCAGCAGCGACAGGGGGCTGGTCTATGGCTACACCTTC. Protein product: CATSSDRGLVYGYTF.

The CDR3 here is CASSSMGVPSGANVLTF. In nucleotides, the CDR3 is TGTGCCAGCAGCTCGATGGGTGTACCCTCTGGGGCCAACGTCCTGACTTTC. This chain links TRBV5-5 with TRBJ2-6; D ambiguous. Germline CDR1 reads SGHKS; CDR2 reads YYEKEE (reference sequence). CDR3 length equals 17 residues. The V end was cut by 3 bases, the J end by 0 bases, with 13 bases between.

V is TRBV7-2 and J is TRBJ1-2; D gene uncertain. Germline CDR1 SGHTA, CDR2 FQGNSA. V lost 5 bases, J lost 0 bases, and 13 bases lay in between. CDR3 size: 15 residues. CDR3 sequence (DNA): TGTGCCAGCAGCCAAACTAACACAGCTAACTATGGCTACACCTTC. Translation gives CASSQTNTANYGYTF.

This clonotype has just a few counts. The rearrangement links TRBV10-3 to TRBJ2-7; a possible D gene is TRBD2 (5 bases). Germline V gene data show CDR1 as ENHRY and CDR2 as SYGVKD. The CDR3 extends over 13 amino acids. V lost 4 bases, J lost 3 bases, and 10 bases lay in between. CDR3 sequence (DNA): TGTGCCATCAGTGGAGGGCAGAACTACGAGCAGTACTTC. Residues: CAISGGQNYEQYF.

The chain has TRBV12-3 or TRBV12-4 and TRBJ2-5; perhaps TRBD1 as D (6 bases). The CDR3 is 13 amino acids. Trimming stripped 7 bases from V and 7 bases from J, with 16 bases between. The CDR3 here is CASTLGTRLTQYF. The CDR3 region has the DNA TGTGCCAGCACCCTCGGGACAAGGCTGACCCAGTACTTC.

The chain joins TRBV6-5 to TRBJ1-3; D is unresolved. Between the trimmed V and J ends, which lost 1 base and 2 bases, there was a span of 15 bases. CDR3 length: 17 residues. CDR1 is MNHEY and CDR2 is SVGAGI in the germline V gene. CDR3 DNA: TGTGCCAGCAGTTACTTCTTTAGGGAGGAGGCTGGAAACACCATATATTTT. Its translation is CASSYFFREEAGNTIYF.

Worth noting for this clonotype: One end of the junction is discordant with germline, which a read error may explain. This chain links TRBV4-1 with TRBJ2-7; TRBD1 matches at 11 bases. Looked up from germline, CDR1 is MGHRA and CDR2 is YSYEKL. CDR3 length: 16 residues. The CDR3 sequence is CASRQGGTGGNYEQYF. As DNA, the CDR3 is TGCGCCAGCAGACAAGGAGGGACAGGGGGGAACTACGAGCAGTACTTC.